The 9 T cell receptor beta chains below come from one sample, sequenced in a study of T-cell memory formation after mild COVID-19. MiXCR, run by TCRdb on the 5' RACE reads, gives a single entry per CDR3 protein. The sample lists 270,000 or so distinct CDR3 sequences; 16% were seen once. Sequenced: PBMCs or a T cell subset sorted from them (not recorded which). The origin of the receptors is a man aged 18 to 35 who had mild COVID-19 (a few samples of this study predate the infection). Cell type and time point are not known.

This clonotype was seen more than once but under ten times. The gene calls are TRBV5-1 and TRBJ2-5, with D perhaps TRBD1 (6 bases). CDR3 size: 14 residues. V lost 3 bases, J lost 4 bases, and 13 bases lay in between. The germline CDR1 and CDR2 sequences are SGHRS and YFSETQ. The CDR3 is CASSSQGTRETQYF. The CDR3 nucleotides are TGCGCCAGCAGCTCCCAGGGGACGCGAGAGACCCAGTACTTC.

This clonotype was picked up a small number of times. This chain links TRBV4-3 with TRBJ2-2; 8 nucleotides agree with TRBD2. Germline CDR1 is LGHNA and CDR2 is YSLEER. CDR3 length equals 17 residues. V lost 0 bases and J lost 6; bases outside the gene matches: 9. As DNA, the CDR3 is TGCGCCAGCAGCCAAGATCGGGGACTAGTCCTTCCCGGGGAGCTGTTTTTT. It yields the protein CASSQDRGLVLPGELFF.

V usage is TRBV5-1 and J usage is TRBJ1-1; TRBD1 might be the D (6 bases). The CDR3 spans 14 residues. The V gene's germline CDR1 is SGHRS and CDR2 YFSETQ. V shed 6 bases and J shed 1 base, with 13 bases lying between them. DNA for the CDR3: TGCGCCAGCAACCCGTGGGGGGCGAACACTGAAGCTTTCTTT. Amino acids: CASNPWGANTEAFF.

The chain is built from TRBV7-9 and TRBJ2-7; D is ambiguous. This CDR3 is built from 13 residues. Germline V gene sequence: CDR1 SEHNR, CDR2 FQNEAQ (reference sequence). V dropped 1 base and J dropped 0 bases, with 4 bases sitting between them. CDR3 in DNA: TGTGCCAGCAGCTTAGAGAGCTCCTACGAGCAGTACTTC. Its protein product is CASSLESSYEQYF.

There are many counts of this clonotype. This chain links TRBV7-2 with TRBJ2-2, with 10 bases identical to TRBD2. Germline V gene data show CDR1 as SGHTA and CDR2 as FQGNSA. V was pared by 3 bases and J by 6 bases, with 4 bases of the junction left unmatched. There are 15 residues in the CDR3. The CDR3 loop reads CASSLSGGAPGELFF. CDR3 bases: TGTGCCAGCAGCTTGAGCGGGGGGGCCCCCGGGGAGCTGTTTTTT.

V and J are TRBV5-1 and TRBJ1-2; D is perhaps TRBD1 (6 bases). The CDR3 spans 13 residues. V was shortened by 0 bases and J by 6 bases, with 9 bases between the two germline ends. From germline, CDR1 is SGHRS and CDR2 YFSETQ. CDR3 residues: CASSLGQDDGYTF. The DNA of the CDR3 is TGCGCCAGCAGCTTGGGACAGGACGATGGCTACACCTTC.

The genes are TRBV12-3 or TRBV12-4 and TRBJ1-2; maybe TRBD1 (6 bases). Trimming took off 3 bases at V and 8 bases at J, with 16 bases between the two ends. The CDR3 is 14 residues long. The CDR3 protein is CASSFSGQGRGYTF. The CDR3 region has the DNA TGTGCCAGCAGTTTTAGCGGGCAGGGGAGAGGCTACACCTTC.

The chain has TRBV12-3 or TRBV12-4 and TRBJ1-1; tentatively, D is TRBD1 (6 bases). The V end was cut by 6 bases, the J end by 8 bases, with 13 bases between. The CDR3 has 12 residues. The CDR3 bases are TGTGCCAGCAGGCAGGGGTTCTGGGAAGCTTTCTTT. Amino acid sequence: CASRQGFWEAFF.

This clonotype was detected a few times. The chain joins TRBV4-3 to TRBJ1-6; maybe TRBD1 (6 bases). Germline CDR1 LGHNA, CDR2 YSLEER. Trimming removed 4 bases from V and 0 bases from J, with 10 bases in between. The length of the CDR3 is 16 residues. The CDR3 loop is CASSLGTNSYNSPLHF. The CDR3 DNA is TGCGCCAGCAGCCTTGGGACAAACTCCTATAATTCACCCCTCCACTTT.